Each of the 26 T cell receptor beta chains below was sequenced from the same sample in a study of T cells in Graves' hyperthyroidism and ophthalmopathy. It was RNA transcripts that yielded the amplified TCR beta CDR3 regions. TCR CDR3 regions were first amplified by RT-PCR with HTBI primers. TCRdb recomputed calls from the multiplex PCR reads with MiXCR, one row per CDR3 protein. Of around 570,000 distinct CDR3 sequences listed, less than 20% are singletons. Sequenced material: blood. The receptors derive from a man between 40 and 49 years old with Graves' ophthalmopathy.

This clonotype came up a few times. The genes are TRBV20-1 and TRBJ2-7; 9 bases align to TRBD1. The CDR3 consists of 14 residues. V shed 6 bases and J 2 bases; nucleotides not matched to a gene: 8. The germline CDR1 and CDR2 sequences are DFQATT and SNEGSKA (reference sequence). CDR3 nucleotide sequence: TGCAGTGCGACCGGGACAGGGTACCCCTACGAGCAGTACTTC. Translation: CSATGTGYPYEQYF.

Ten or more counts support this clonotype. The chain employs TRBV27 and TRBJ2-3; maybe TRBD2 (5 bases). The germline CDR1 and CDR2 sequences are MNHEY and SMNVEV (reference sequence). The CDR3 length is 16 residues. V dropped 5 bases and J dropped 0 bases, with 15 bases sitting between them. CDR3 sequence reads: CASSPRGISSTDTQYF. CDR3 bases: TGTGCCAGCAGTCCCCGGGGAATCTCTAGCACAGATACGCAGTATTTT.

In its sample, this clonotype was seen a few times. V and J are TRBV3-1 and TRBJ1-1; D unresolved. CDR1 LGHDT and CDR2 YNNKEL come from the germline V gene (reference sequence). Trimming removed 6 bases at V and 10 bases at J, with 3 bases between. The CDR3 runs 8 residues. CDR3 loop: CASRTAFF. CDR3 nucleotide sequence: TGTGCCAGCAGGACAGCTTTCTTT.

Notes on this clonotype: A much larger clone is a single base away; this may be a read error. This chain links TRBV6-2 or TRBV6-3 with TRBJ2-7, with D tentatively TRBD1 (5 bases). This CDR3 is 13 amino acids long. The V gene's germline CDR1 is MNHEY and CDR2 SVGEGT. CDR3 region: CAGSRTGNYEQYF. CDR3 bases: TGTGCCGGCAGTCGTACAGGTAACTACGAGCAGTACTTC.

The V call is TRBV7-8, the J call TRBJ2-7; maybe TRBD2 (5 bases). V was shortened by 5 bases and J by 5 bases, with 22 bases between the two germline ends. This CDR3 spans 16 amino acids. Germline V gene sequence: CDR1 SGHVS, CDR2 FQNEAQ. The CDR3 reads CASSSRGGEGRHEQYF. The CDR3 bases are TGTGCCAGCAGCAGCAGAGGCGGCGAGGGTAGGCACGAGCAGTACTTC.

This clonotype was counted a few times. The rearrangement uses TRBV5-1 and TRBJ2-2; no definite D call. This CDR3 has 12 amino acids. Germline CDR1 reads SGHRS; CDR2 reads YFSETQ. V lost 4 bases to trimming and J lost 6 bases, with 7 bases between them. CDR3: CASSHDSGELFF. In DNA form, the CDR3 reads TGCGCCAGCAGCCATGACTCCGGGGAGCTGTTTTTT.

J is TRBJ2-4 and V is TRBV20-1; D possibly corresponds to TRBD2 (7 bases). The germline CDR1 and CDR2 sequences are DFQATT and SNEGSKA (reference sequence). V was clipped by 1 base and J by 1 base, with 20 bases between them. The CDR3 length is 18 residues. CDR3 sequence reads: CSARGPWGGRGAKNIQYF. The CDR3 DNA follows: TGCAGTGCTAGAGGCCCCTGGGGGGGGCGGGGGGCCAAAAACATTCAGTACTTC.

This clonotype was detected once. The rearrangement joins TRBV27 to TRBJ2-6; the match to TRBD1 covers 7 bases. Per the germline V gene, CDR1 is MNHEY and CDR2 is SMNVEV (reference sequence). Losses at the gene ends were 4 bases for V and 0 bases for J; bases not matched to a gene: 6. The CDR3 runs 17 residues. CDR3 amino acids: CASSYGQAPSGANVLTF. DNA of the CDR3: TGTGCCAGCAGTTACGGACAGGCGCCCTCTGGGGCCAACGTCCTGACTTTC. The full variable domain, rest sourced from reference TRBV27 and TRBJ2-6, is EAQVTQNPRYLITVTGKKLTVTCSQNMNHEYMSWYRQDPGLGLRQIYYSMNVEVTDKGDVPEGYKVSRKEKRNFPLILESPSPNQTSLYFCASSYGQAPSGANVLTFGAGSRLTVL.

V usage is TRBV9 and J usage is TRBJ2-3, with 7 bases that match TRBD2. This CDR3 is built from 15 residues. Trimming took 5 bases from V and 1 from J; bases not matched to a gene: 7. Germline CDR1 reads SGDLS; CDR2 reads YYNGEE. CDR3 sequence: CASSSVGGGTDTQYF. Here the CDR3 DNA reads TGTGCCAGCAGTTCCGTGGGGGGGGGCACAGATACGCAGTATTTT.

This chain links TRBV9 with TRBJ1-2, with D possibly matching TRBD1 (5 bases). The germline CDR1 and CDR2 sequences are SGDLS and YYNGEE. Between the trimmed V and J ends, which lost 8 bases and 3 bases, there was a span of 8 bases. This CDR3 contains 11 residues. This CDR3 reads CARGRHYGYTF. The CDR3 bases are TGTGCCAGGGGACGCCACTATGGCTACACCTTC.

The chain recombines TRBV4-1 with TRBJ1-4, with D unclear. V lost 0 bases, J lost 7 bases, and 6 bases lay in between. The CDR3 is made up of 13 amino acids. Looked up from germline, CDR1 is MGHRA and CDR2 is YSYEKL. In DNA form, the CDR3 reads TGCGCCAGCAGCCAAGATGCGATTGAAAAACTGTTTTTT. Translating gives CASSQDAIEKLFF.

This clonotype was picked up a small number of times. The junction shows a germline mismatch at one end, possibly a read error. V is TRBV6-6 and J is TRBJ1-1; D is uncertain. This CDR3 has 14 amino acids. The germline CDR1 and CDR2 sequences are MNHNY and SVGAGI (reference sequence). The CDR3 coding sequence is TGTGCCAGCAGTTACTCGAATGCAGTCCCTGAGGCTTTCTTT. This sequence encodes CASSYSNAVPEAFF.

Only a few counts were recorded for this clonotype. The chain employs TRBV7-2 and TRBJ2-7, with D possibly being TRBD2 (9 bases). Trimming took off 2 bases at V and 4 bases at J, with 18 bases between the two ends. The CDR3 has 16 residues. Germline loops: CDR1 SGHTA, CDR2 FQGNSA. CDR3 sequence (DNA): TGTGCCAGCAGCTTAACGGCGGGAGGGGACAGGTACGAGCAGTACTTC. This gives the protein CASSLTAGGDRYEQYF.

V usage is TRBV28 and J usage is TRBJ2-5, with TRBD2 matching over 7 bases. CDR3 length: 14 amino acids. The V and J ends lost 2 bases and 4 bases, in that order; junction bases with no gene match: 4. Germline V gene sequence: CDR1 MDHEN, CDR2 SYDVKM. CDR3 nucleotides: TGTGCCAGCAGTTTACAGGGACTAAGAGAGACCCAGTACTTC. It codes for CASSLQGLRETQYF.

Ten or more counts support this clonotype. CDR3 nucleotide sequence: TGCGCCAGCAGCACGGGACTAGCCGGATACGAGCAGTACTTC. Protein product: CASSTGLAGYEQYF. V gene TRBV5-1 combines with J gene TRBJ2-7; 9 positions match TRBD2. Germline lookup yields CDR1 SGHRS and CDR2 YFSETQ. With V trimmed by 4 bases and J by 4 bases, 6 bases remained unmatched. This CDR3 region has 14 residues.

In its sample, this clonotype was seen many times. The gene calls are TRBV6-1 and TRBJ1-6, with D perhaps TRBD1 (5 bases). Trimming took off 6 bases at V and 6 bases at J, with 12 bases between the two ends. CDR3 length: 14 amino acids. The V gene's germline CDR1 is MNHNS and CDR2 SASEGT. Here the CDR3 reads CASRERGGNSPLHF. CDR3 nucleotides: TGTGCCAGCAGGGAAAGGGGAGGTAATTCACCCCTCCACTTT.

A few counts support this clonotype. The chain has TRBV7-9 and TRBJ2-5; TRBD1 aligns across 8 bases. CDR3 length: 16 amino acids. Germline-derived CDR1 and CDR2 are SEHNR and FQNEAQ (reference sequence). Trimming removed 3 bases from V and 4 bases from J; junction bases left unmatched: 10. CDR3: CASSFSSGGEIETQYF. The CDR3 nucleotides are TGTGCCAGCAGCTTTTCCTCAGGGGGCGAAATAGAGACCCAGTACTTC. Full variable domain (remainder filled in from reference TRBV7-9 and TRBJ2-5): DTGVSQNPRHKITKRGQNVTFRCDPISEHNRLYWYRQTLGQGPEFLTYFQNEAQLEKSRLLSDRFSAERPKGSFSTLEIQRTEQGDSAMYLCASSFSSGGEIETQYFGPGTRLLVL.

This clonotype has more than one count but fewer than ten. The rearrangement links TRBV12-3 or TRBV12-4 to TRBJ1-1; D is unresolved. Trimming left V 2 bases short and J 7 bases short, with 14 bases between. The CDR3 totals 14 residues. The CDR3 sequence is CASSLIRVDGEAFF. The CDR3 DNA sequence: TGTGCCAGCAGTTTAATTCGGGTGGACGGTGAAGCTTTCTTT.

This clonotype was seen more than once but under ten times. The gene calls are TRBV27 and TRBJ2-1, with D tentatively TRBD1 (7 bases). The CDR3 is 20 residues long. Trimming pared 7 bases from V and 4 bases from J, leaving 32 bases between. Germline V gives CDR1 MNHEY, CDR2 SMNVEV (reference sequence). In DNA form, the CDR3 reads TGTGCCAGCAAAAACGTTTGGAGGGATCGAGGAGGGACAGAATACAATGAGCAGTTCTTC. It yields the protein CASKNVWRDRGGTEYNEQFF.

This clonotype showed up many times. This chain joins TRBV6-1 and TRBJ2-3; TRBD1 matches 7 bases. Germline CDR1 and CDR2: MNHNS and SASEGT. CDR3 length: 13 amino acids. The ends lost 10 bases at V and 5 bases at J; junction bases unmatched: 9. CDR3 region: CATRQGWVDTQYF. CDR3 DNA: TGTGCCACCCGACAGGGATGGGTAGATACGCAGTATTTT.

The chain carries TRBV10-3 and TRBJ1-5; D remains unclear. Trimming cost V 0 bases and J 8 bases, with 8 bases left between them. This CDR3 is 13 amino acids long. Per the germline V gene, CDR1 is ENHRY and CDR2 is SYGVKD. CDR3 nucleotides: TGTGCCATCAGTGAGTCCCCATTGGAGCCCCAGCATTTT. Protein product: CAISESPLEPQHF.

The sample holds one count of this clonotype. V and J are TRBV6-2 or TRBV6-3 and TRBJ2-2; D is perhaps TRBD1 (6 bases). This CDR3 comprises 14 residues. CDR1 and CDR2 from the germline V gene are MNHEY and SVGEGT. Trimming took 6 bases from V and 2 from J, leaving 10 bases between them. The CDR3 protein is CASRSGTNTGELFF. DNA of the CDR3: TGTGCCAGCAGGTCCGGGACAAACACCGGGGAGCTGTTTTTT.

CDR3 sequence: CASSLGGQTGNTIYF. The CDR3 nucleotides read TGCGCCAGCAGCCTGGGGGGGCAGACTGGAAACACCATATATTTT. The chain joins TRBV4-1 to TRBJ1-3, with D tentatively TRBD1 (6 bases). Germline values: CDR1 MGHRA, CDR2 YSYEKL. The CDR3 length is 15 residues. Trimming took 4 bases from V and 2 from J, leaving 12 bases between them.

The rearrangement uses TRBV5-4 and TRBJ2-3; TRBD2 matches 10 bases. Germline V lookup: CDR1 SGHNT, CDR2 YYREEE (reference sequence). V shed 7 bases and J 2 bases; nucleotides not matched to a gene: 16. This CDR3 contains 18 residues. Here the CDR3 DNA reads TGTGCCAGCCGCCTGGAACTAGCGGGACGGAGGATCACAGATACGCAGTATTTT. As protein: CASRLELAGRRITDTQYF.

Ten or more counts support this clonotype. The chain has TRBV11-2 and TRBJ2-3; 9 bases align to TRBD2. The ends lost 4 bases at V and 6 bases at J; junction bases unmatched: 5. The CDR3 is 14 amino acids. The germline V gene encodes CDR1 SGHAT and CDR2 FQNNGV. CDR3 DNA: TGTGCCAGCAGCTATAGCGGGAGAACCGATACGCAGTATTTT. Residues: CASSYSGRTDTQYF.

This clonotype was seen ten or more times. The chain links TRBV7-9 to TRBJ2-7; D is possibly TRBD1 or TRBD2 (5 bases each). Germline-derived CDR1 and CDR2 are SEHNR and FQNEAQ (reference sequence). CDR3 size: 15 residues. Trimming removed 4 bases from V and 2 bases from J, with 15 bases in between. CDR3 in amino acids: CASSSLHGTTYEQYF. The CDR3 DNA is TGTGCCAGCAGCTCCCTCCACGGGACGACCTACGAGCAGTACTTC.